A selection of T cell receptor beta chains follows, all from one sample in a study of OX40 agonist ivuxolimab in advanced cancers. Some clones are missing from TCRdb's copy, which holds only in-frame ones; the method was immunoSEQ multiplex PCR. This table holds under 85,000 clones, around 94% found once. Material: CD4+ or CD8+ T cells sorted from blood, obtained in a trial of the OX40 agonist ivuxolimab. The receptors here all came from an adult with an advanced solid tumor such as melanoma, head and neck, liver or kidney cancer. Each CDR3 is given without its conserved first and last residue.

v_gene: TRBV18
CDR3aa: ASSLLGTGLSELF

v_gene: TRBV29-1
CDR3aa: SVEQGNNEQF

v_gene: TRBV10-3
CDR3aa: AISQATGVSDEQF

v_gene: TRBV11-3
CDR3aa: ASSVGGLREQY

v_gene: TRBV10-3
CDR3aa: AISDVAGSRDEQF

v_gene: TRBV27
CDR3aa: ASSFSGRGPYNEQF

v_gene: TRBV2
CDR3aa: ASSERGSYYGYT

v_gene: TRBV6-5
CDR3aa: ASSYYGTGSEEQY

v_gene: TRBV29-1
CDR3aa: SVGKASGGTQY

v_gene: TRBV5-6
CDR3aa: ASSQNWVNTGELF

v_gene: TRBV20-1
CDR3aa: SASYSYEQY

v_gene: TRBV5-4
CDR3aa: ASSFRIGQGETQY

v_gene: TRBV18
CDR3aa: ASSPDTYGYT

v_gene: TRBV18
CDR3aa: ASSSQETQY

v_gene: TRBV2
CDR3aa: ASRKGLAAYTDTQY

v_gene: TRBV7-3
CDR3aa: ASSLRPHMNEQF

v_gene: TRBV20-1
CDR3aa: SARDRNTQY

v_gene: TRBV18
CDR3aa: ASSPNRARLAGELF

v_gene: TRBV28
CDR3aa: ASSVRQPGLGYEQY

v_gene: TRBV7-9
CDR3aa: ASSLAQGWTLSYEQY

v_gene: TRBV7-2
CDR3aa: ASSLEPRPNTEAF

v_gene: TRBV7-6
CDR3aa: ASSPDYSYEQY

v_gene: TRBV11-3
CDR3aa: ASSLRRDFHTGELF

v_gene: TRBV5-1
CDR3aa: ASSENPGQTGEQF

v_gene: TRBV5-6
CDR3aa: ASRWAGAMGQETQY

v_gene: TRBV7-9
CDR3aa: ASSVSGVNEQF

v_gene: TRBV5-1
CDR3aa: ASSLIGTGQGETQY

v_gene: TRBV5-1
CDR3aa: ASSLAPLGSRNEQY

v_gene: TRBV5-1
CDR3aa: ASSLQLAGDPTGELF

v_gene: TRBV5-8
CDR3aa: ASSLGDSKNEQY

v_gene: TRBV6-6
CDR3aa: ASSSRQGLEPQH

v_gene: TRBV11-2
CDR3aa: ASSSTPGGMTTEAF

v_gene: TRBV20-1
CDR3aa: SAKTRRGYT

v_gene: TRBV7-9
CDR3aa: ASSFSGGPGETQY

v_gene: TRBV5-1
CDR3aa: ASSLGQTYGETQY

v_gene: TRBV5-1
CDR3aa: ASRADPSPNNEQF

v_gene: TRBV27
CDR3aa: ASSMGGLSVYGYT

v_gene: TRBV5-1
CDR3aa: ASSLLTTGAGEQY

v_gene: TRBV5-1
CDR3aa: ASSPGQGEMGEQY

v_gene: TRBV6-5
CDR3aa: ASSFRGLSNTGELF

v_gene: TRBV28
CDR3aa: ASSLAGGPSDTQY

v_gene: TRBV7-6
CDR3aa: ASSLGQAASEQY

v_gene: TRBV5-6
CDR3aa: ASSRIDRDDEQY

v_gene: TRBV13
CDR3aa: ASSSAGTSGRLTGELF

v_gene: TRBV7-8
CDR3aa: ASSLGQGGQPQH

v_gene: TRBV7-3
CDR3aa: ASSPGGKTYEQY

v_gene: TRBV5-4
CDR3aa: ASSPRQADQETQY

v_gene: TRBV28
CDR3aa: ASSRSGGTVYEQY

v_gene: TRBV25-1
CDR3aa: ASSDRTSGRAHQY

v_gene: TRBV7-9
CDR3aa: ASNHWTRDADTQY

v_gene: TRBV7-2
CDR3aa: ASSLGSASNQPQH

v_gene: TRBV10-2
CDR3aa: ATTGEAGANVLT

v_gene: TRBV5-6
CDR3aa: ASLKDRVNEQF

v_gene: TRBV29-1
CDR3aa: SVKRTGPLRAEAF

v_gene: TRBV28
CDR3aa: ASRSGTGGMNTEAF

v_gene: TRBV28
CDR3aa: ASSFASRNEQF

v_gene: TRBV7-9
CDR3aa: ASSLARAGGSEQY